This T cell receptor beta chain came from a study of T cell changes during pregnancy in multiple sclerosis. Profiling relied on immunoSEQ multiplex PCR, and the TCRdb table lists in-frame clones only, not all of them. The table shows 70,000 or so clones, with 80% to 95% occurring only once. This CDR3 is 16 amino acids long. The ends were cut back, 5 bases at V and 4 bases at J, with 20 bases in the middle. Per the germline V gene, CDR1 is SGHTA and CDR2 is FQGNSA. This chain uses TRBV7-2 with TRBJ1-1; D call uncertain. The sample here was CD4+ T cells from peripheral blood mononuclear cells, taken after pregnancy. This clonotype was sampled from a female donor with multiple sclerosis, enrolled in a pregnancy study. DNA of the CDR3: TGTGCCAGCAGCCCAGAACTCCCGGGTACGCGCACTGAAGCTTTCTTT. This codes for CASSPELPGTRTEAFF.